The source of this T cell receptor (beta chain) is a study of tumor and adjacent non-tumor tissue in lung cancer. Study in general: Aged 31 to 76 years, patients included 9 to 11 men and 4 to 6 women with stage I to III disease. Findings and caveats of the study: Significantly higher TCR diversity was found in tumor than normal lung.

TCRbeta libraries were built with three rounds of nested PCR, modified from ARM-PCR. One entry per CDR3 protein, called by TCRdb with MiXCR from the multiplex PCR reads. Of approximately 120,000 distinct CDR3 sequences in the sample, about 66% were seen once. This clonotype occurred many times. Its antigen remains unknown. The CDR3 sequence is 19 residues long. The V gene end was trimmed by 3 bases and the J gene end by 1 base; junction bases not matched to a gene: 19. The germline V gene encodes CDR1 DFQATT and CDR2 SNEGSKA (reference sequence). The template was RNA from unsorted bulk tissue. The sequence was obtained from a young man with non-small cell lung cancer. The chain has TRBV20-1 and TRBJ2-5; 8 bases line up with TRBD2. Sequencing was carried out using lung tumor tissue. The CDR3 DNA follows: TGCAGTGCTAGGGCCAGGGAGGCGTTAGTAGCGGGGATCCAAGAGACCCAGTACTTC. It encodes CSARAREALVAGIQETQYF.